These T cell receptor beta chains were read from a single sample in a study of early stage breast cancer tumors. Data came from immunoSEQ multiplex PCR; TCRdb stores just in-frame clones and leaves some out. The sample comprises about 5,000 clones, 70% of which are singletons, and approximately 15% rests with the top ten. The specimen sequenced was normal breast tissue next to the tumor. The receptors originated from a person aged 55 to 75 with breast cancer. The CDR3 runs from the conserved cysteine through the conserved F or W. The order of the fields is J gene, V gene, D gene, clone size, CDR3 DNA, CDR3 protein. The D gene is left open where the match is weak. Where a row states a size, it is once, few, many or the class of an expanded clone; other rows omit it.

J gene: TRBJ1-5
V gene: TRBV28
D gene: -
clone size: -
CDR3 DNA: TGTGCCAGCAGTTTAGGTCCTCATCAGCCCCAGCATTTT
CDR3 protein: CASSLGPHQPQHF

J gene: TRBJ2-4
V gene: TRBV28
D gene: -
clone size: -
CDR3 DNA: TGTGCCAGCAGTTTAGGGGGATTCGACATTCAGTACTTC
CDR3 protein: CASSLGGFDIQYF

J gene: TRBJ2-2
V gene: TRBV2
D gene: -
clone size: -
CDR3 DNA: TGTGCCAGCAGTGGGCGAGCCATGAACACCGGGGAGCTGTTTTTT
CDR3 protein: CASSGRAMNTGELFF

J gene: TRBJ2-4
V gene: TRBV5-8
D gene: -
clone size: -
CDR3 DNA: TGTGCCAGCAGCTTGGCCTCGGATCCGATTAAAAACATTCAGTACTTC
CDR3 protein: CASSLASDPIKNIQYF

J gene: TRBJ1-2
V gene: TRBV5-8
D gene: -
clone size: -
CDR3 DNA: TGTGCCAGCAGCTTAGATACGATCAGACCCCGGGGTGGCTACACCTTC
CDR3 protein: CASSLDTIRPRGGYTF

J gene: TRBJ1-2
V gene: TRBV6-5
D gene: -
clone size: -
CDR3 DNA: TGTGCCAGCAGTTACTCAGCAGACTATGGCTACATCTTC
CDR3 protein: CASSYSADYGYIF

J gene: TRBJ2-4
V gene: TRBV7-9
D gene: TRBD2
clone size: -
CDR3 DNA: TGTGCCAGCAGCTTCGGGAGGACTAGCGGGAGTGTCCTTCAGTACTTC
CDR3 protein: CASSFGRTSGSVLQYF

J gene: TRBJ1-2
V gene: TRBV13
D gene: TRBD1
clone size: -
CDR3 DNA: TGTGCCAGCCGCGCGTCCGACAGGGGCGTTGTCTACACCTTC
CDR3 protein: CASRASDRGVVYTF

J gene: TRBJ1-1
V gene: TRBV18
D gene: -
clone size: -
CDR3 DNA: TGTGCCAGCTCACCCGGCAGGGTCACTGAAGCTTTCTTT
CDR3 protein: CASSPGRVTEAFF

J gene: TRBJ1-1
V gene: TRBV28
D gene: -
clone size: -
CDR3 DNA: TGTGCCAGCAGTTGGGGGGCTCGGATGAACACTGAAGCTTTCTTT
CDR3 protein: CASSWGARMNTEAFF

J gene: TRBJ1-1
V gene: TRBV28
D gene: -
clone size: -
CDR3 DNA: TGTGCCAGCACGGGGAACACTGAAGCTTTCTTT
CDR3 protein: CASTGNTEAFF

J gene: TRBJ1-2
V gene: TRBV11-1
D gene: -
clone size: -
CDR3 DNA: TGTGCCACCTCACGGGGTCTCTCGGAAGGTGGCTACACCTTC
CDR3 protein: CATSRGLSEGGYTF

J gene: TRBJ1-2
V gene: TRBV2
D gene: TRBD1
clone size: -
CDR3 DNA: TGTGCCAGCAGTGTCGGACAGGGGGCGCGGTTGGGTGGCTACACCTTC
CDR3 protein: CASSVGQGARLGGYTF

J gene: TRBJ2-5
V gene: TRBV10-3
D gene: -
clone size: -
CDR3 DNA: TGTGCCATCGGGGAAGGAGAACTTCAGTACCAAGAGACCCAGTACTTC
CDR3 protein: CAIGEGELQYQETQYF

J gene: TRBJ1-2
V gene: TRBV7-6
D gene: -
clone size: -
CDR3 DNA: TGTGCCAGCAGCTTAGATCGCGGGGGCGGCTACACCTTC
CDR3 protein: CASSLDRGGGYTF

J gene: TRBJ2-5
V gene: TRBV28
D gene: -
clone size: -
CDR3 DNA: TGTGCCAGCAGTTTATGGGGGGCGTCAGAGCAAGAGACCCAGTACTTC
CDR3 protein: CASSLWGASEQETQYF

J gene: TRBJ2-2
V gene: TRBV7-6
D gene: TRBD1
clone size: -
CDR3 DNA: TGTGCCAGCAGCCGTACTCTCCCAGGGGGCGCGGACACCGGGGAGCTGTTTTTT
CDR3 protein: CASSRTLPGGADTGELFF

J gene: TRBJ2-1
V gene: TRBV6-4
D gene: -
clone size: -
CDR3 DNA: TGTGCCAGCAGTCCCACTAGTTACAATGAGCAGTTCTTC
CDR3 protein: CASSPTSYNEQFF

J gene: TRBJ1-6
V gene: TRBV7-2
D gene: -
clone size: -
CDR3 DNA: TGTGCCAGCAGCTTAGGGGATTATAATTCACCCCTCCACTTT
CDR3 protein: CASSLGDYNSPLHF

J gene: TRBJ1-1
V gene: TRBV6-5
D gene: -
clone size: -
CDR3 DNA: TGTGCCAGCAGTTACGCCTGGGCGGGGGAGAACACTGAAGCTTTCTTT
CDR3 protein: CASSYAWAGENTEAFF

J gene: TRBJ2-7
V gene: TRBV6-6
D gene: TRBD2
clone size: -
CDR3 DNA: TGTGCCATCGCAGCGGGAGTCCCCTACGAGCAGTACTTC
CDR3 protein: CAIAAGVPYEQYF

J gene: TRBJ2-2
V gene: TRBV2
D gene: -
clone size: few
CDR3 DNA: TGTGCCAGCAGTGAAGGGGGGAGCGCCGGGGAGCTGTTTTTT
CDR3 protein: CASSEGGSAGELFF

J gene: TRBJ2-2
V gene: TRBV5-1
D gene: TRBD2
clone size: -
CDR3 DNA: TGCGCCAGCAGCCATCGGACTAGCGGGAACACCGGGGAGCTGTTTTTT
CDR3 protein: CASSHRTSGNTGELFF

J gene: TRBJ2-5
V gene: TRBV6-1
D gene: -
clone size: few
CDR3 DNA: TGTGCCAGCACTCCGGAGTACCAAGAGACCCAGTACTTC
CDR3 protein: CASTPEYQETQYF

J gene: TRBJ1-2
V gene: TRBV7-9
D gene: -
clone size: few
CDR3 DNA: TGTGCCAGCAGCCCCGAGCAGGGACGCTACACCTTC
CDR3 protein: CASSPEQGRYTF

J gene: TRBJ1-5
V gene: TRBV7-2
D gene: TRBD1
clone size: -
CDR3 DNA: TGTGCCAGCAGCCCGGGGACAGATGATCAGCCCCAGCATTTT
CDR3 protein: CASSPGTDDQPQHF

J gene: TRBJ2-3
V gene: TRBV7-2
D gene: -
clone size: once
CDR3 DNA: TGTGCCAGCACCAAAGGTGGCTTAAGCACAGATACGCAGTATTTT
CDR3 protein: CASTKGGLSTDTQYF

J gene: TRBJ1-1
V gene: TRBV7-7
D gene: TRBD1
clone size: -
CDR3 DNA: TGTGCTAGCAGCACCGGGACAGGGGACGAAGCTTTCTTT
CDR3 protein: CASSTGTGDEAFF

J gene: TRBJ2-7
V gene: TRBV7-8
D gene: TRBD1
clone size: few
CDR3 DNA: TGTGCCAGCAGCTTGACAGGGAAACCCTACGAGCAGTACTTC
CDR3 protein: CASSLTGKPYEQYF

J gene: TRBJ2-3
V gene: TRBV5-1
D gene: -
clone size: -
CDR3 DNA: TGCGCCAGCAGCTGGGAGGACAGCACAGATACGCAGTATTTT
CDR3 protein: CASSWEDSTDTQYF

J gene: TRBJ2-7
V gene: TRBV21-1
D gene: -
clone size: -
CDR3 DNA: TGTGCCAGCAGCATCCCGGGACAGGGTTACCGTGGGGAGCAGTACTTC
CDR3 protein: CASSIPGQGYRGEQYF

J gene: TRBJ2-5
V gene: TRBV9
D gene: -
clone size: -
CDR3 DNA: TGTGCCAGCAGCGTATCCCAACAGACGTACCAAGAGACCCAGTACTTC
CDR3 protein: CASSVSQQTYQETQYF

J gene: TRBJ2-7
V gene: TRBV28
D gene: TRBD2
clone size: -
CDR3 DNA: TGTGCCAGCCGCGGGGGGGGGTCCTCCTACGAGCAGTACTTC
CDR3 protein: CASRGGGSSYEQYF

J gene: TRBJ1-2
V gene: TRBV7-8
D gene: -
clone size: -
CDR3 DNA: TGTGCCAGCAGCCCGTCCAGTGCTAACTATGGCTACACCTTC
CDR3 protein: CASSPSSANYGYTF

J gene: TRBJ1-3
V gene: TRBV9
D gene: -
clone size: -
CDR3 DNA: TGTGCCAGCAGCCCCGTGGGACGGTCGTCTGGAAACACCATATATTTT
CDR3 protein: CASSPVGRSSGNTIYF

J gene: TRBJ1-3
V gene: TRBV9
D gene: -
clone size: -
CDR3 DNA: TGTGCCAGCAGCTCACAATCGAGCCGGATGACCCCTGGAAACACCATATATTTT
CDR3 protein: CASSSQSSRMTPGNTIYF

J gene: TRBJ1-6
V gene: TRBV5-1
D gene: TRBD1
clone size: -
CDR3 DNA: TGCGCCAGCAGCGTGGACAGGTCGGGGTCACCCCTCCACTTT
CDR3 protein: CASSVDRSGSPLHF

J gene: TRBJ1-5
V gene: TRBV28
D gene: -
clone size: -
CDR3 DNA: TGTGCCAGCACCTACAGGTTTGGCAATCAGCCCCAGCATTTT
CDR3 protein: CASTYRFGNQPQHF

J gene: TRBJ1-5
V gene: TRBV28
D gene: -
clone size: -
CDR3 DNA: TGTGCCAGCAGTTTCCAGGGTTGGGGCCCATATAGCAATCAGCCCCAGCATTTT
CDR3 protein: CASSFQGWGPYSNQPQHF